A single sample gave rise to the 20 T cell receptor beta chains below, sequenced in a study of cytomegalovirus exposure and HLA in healthy donors. The study ran its PCR with 60 Vbeta and 13 Jbeta primers. Data came from immunoSEQ multiplex PCR; TCRdb stores just in-frame clones and leaves some out. Counted here are some 200,000 clones, less than 85% occurring once; the ten biggest clones make up over 1.5%. The sequencing sample was made of PBMCs. These receptor sequences come from a girl between 10 and 17 years old in good health and CMV-seropositive.

The chain is built from TRBV5-1 and TRBJ2-7; no definite D call. The V end lost 0 bases, the J end lost 1 base, and 11 bases lay between the germline ends. CDR3 size: 15 residues. Germline loops: CDR1 SGHRS, CDR2 YFSETQ. The CDR3 sequence is CASSLAPDTSYEQYF. The CDR3 nucleotides read TGCGCCAGCAGCTTGGCACCTGACACGTCCTACGAGCAGTACTTC.

V usage is TRBV6-5 and J usage is TRBJ1-3; tentatively, D is TRBD1 (5 bases). Germline CDR1 is MNHEY and CDR2 is SVGAGI. The CDR3 covers 15 residues. V lost 8 bases, J lost 2 bases, and 16 bases lay in between. The CDR3 DNA reads as TGTGCCAGCGCCCGGGGGTCGGAGACTGGAAACACCATATATTTT. The encoded protein is CASARGSETGNTIYF.

This clone was counted only a few times. The V gene is TRBV25-1, the J gene TRBJ1-2; possible D gene TRBD1, 5 bases. CDR1 is MGHDK, CDR2 SYGVNS, per germline. There are 14 residues in the CDR3. Trimming took off 3 bases at V and 0 bases at J, with 8 bases between the two ends. CDR3 residues: CASSERGTNYGYTF. CDR3 nucleotides: TGTGCCAGCAGTGAGCGGGGGACTAACTATGGCTACACCTTC.

The J gene is TRBJ2-7, the V gene TRBV5-4; weak D call: TRBD2 (5 bases). Germline V CDR1 and CDR2: SGHNT, YYREEE (reference sequence). CDR3 size: 14 residues. V gave up 4 bases and J gave up 2 bases, with 13 bases separating them. The CDR3 sequence: CASSTRGQAYEQYF. The DNA of the CDR3 is TGTGCCAGCAGCACGCGCGGGCAGGCCTACGAGCAGTACTTC.

This clone was counted between two and nine times. V and J are TRBV14 and TRBJ1-6, with 8 bases aligning to TRBD1. The V segment lost 1 base and the J segment 1 base; nucleotides outside the gene matches: 6. There are 18 residues in the CDR3. Per the germline V gene, CDR1 is SGHDN and CDR2 is FVKESK. The CDR3 sequence: CASSQGGQVRSYNSPLHF. The CDR3 DNA sequence: TGTGCCAGCAGCCAAGGGGGACAGGTTCGGTCCTATAATTCACCCCTCCACTTT.

The CDR3 spells CASSFGRGLGTGELFF. The CDR3, as DNA: TGTGCCAGCAGCTTTGGGCGGGGGCTCGGGACCGGGGAGCTGTTTTTT. This chain links TRBV5-5 with TRBJ2-2; tentative D call: TRBD2 (7 bases). The V and J ends lost 2 bases and 5 bases respectively, with 16 bases between them. CDR3 length: 16 residues. CDR1 and CDR2 from the germline V gene are SGHKS and YYEKEE (reference sequence).

This clone came up once. The chain has TRBV27 and TRBJ2-5; 9 nucleotides agree with TRBD1. The CDR3 consists of 19 residues. The germline gives CDR1 MNHEY, CDR2 SMNVEV (reference sequence). V dropped 5 bases and J dropped 2; count of bases not matched to a gene: 18. The CDR3 DNA is TGTGCCAGCAGTCCCCGGTGGGACAGGGTATTAGCGGTACAAGAGACCCAGTACTTC. As protein: CASSPRWDRVLAVQETQYF.

This sequence joins TRBV5-1 and TRBJ1-3; 7 nucleotides align to TRBD1. V was pared by 0 bases and J by 0 bases, with 3 bases of the junction left unmatched. This CDR3 contains 16 residues. Germline V lookup: CDR1 SGHRS, CDR2 YFSETQ. CDR3 sequence reads: CASSLAGDSSGNTIYF. The CDR3 DNA reads as TGCGCCAGCAGCTTGGCAGGGGACAGCTCTGGAAACACCATATATTTT.

In its sample, this clone was seen once. The rearrangement joins TRBV10-3 to TRBJ2-3; 9 bases line up with TRBD1. The CDR3 totals 14 residues. CDR1 and CDR2 (germline): ENHRY, SYGVKD. The trim removed 10 bases at V and 4 bases at J, leaving 9 bases unmatched. The CDR3 sequence: CASLQGAGSDTQYF. CDR3 nucleotide sequence: TGTGCCAGCCTACAGGGGGCTGGTTCAGATACGCAGTATTTT.

The gene calls are TRBV27 and TRBJ1-6; TRBD1 agrees at 8 bases. The trim removed 4 bases at V and 9 bases at J, leaving 8 bases unmatched. Germline V CDR1 and CDR2: MNHEY, SMNVEV (reference sequence). The CDR3 loop spans 15 amino acids. DNA for the CDR3: TGTGCCAGCAGTTCAGAGACAGGGGCGAGTTCACCCCTCCACTTT. Protein: CASSSETGASSPLHF.

The gene calls are TRBV5-1 and TRBJ1-2; the D gene is possibly TRBD1 (6 bases). The CDR3 loop spans 14 amino acids. Trimming shortened V by 2 bases and J by 4 bases, and 12 bases separated the two germline ends. Germline values: CDR1 SGHRS, CDR2 YFSETQ. The CDR3: CASSLGQSSYGYTF. CDR3 nucleotides: TGCGCCAGCAGCTTAGGACAGTCCTCCTATGGCTACACCTTC. Filled out from reference TRBV5-1 and TRBJ1-2, the complete variable domain reads KAGVTQTPRYLIKTRGQQVTLSCSPISGHRSVSWYQQTPGQGLQFLFEYFSETQRNKGNFPGRFSGRQFSNSRSEMNVSTLELGDSALYLCASSLGQSSYGYTFGSGTRLTVV.

The chain carries TRBV6-6 and TRBJ1-3; 8 bases fit TRBD1. CDR3 length: 13 amino acids. CDR1 and CDR2 (germline): MNHNY, SVGAGI (reference sequence). The V and J ends lost 6 bases and 4 bases, in that order; junction bases with no gene match: 2. CDR3 nucleotide sequence: TGTGCCAGCAGGGCAGGGGGCGGAAACACCATATATTTT. The encoded protein is CASRAGGGNTIYF.

This rearrangement joins TRBV16 to TRBJ2-1; D is undetermined. CDR1 and CDR2 (germline): KGHSY, FQNENV. The ends were cut back, 1 base at V and 5 bases at J, with 9 bases in the middle. The CDR3 loop spans 14 amino acids. The CDR3 loop is CASSQFQANNEQFF. The CDR3 nucleotides read TGTGCCAGCAGCCAATTTCAGGCGAACAATGAGCAGTTCTTC. The complete variable domain, with remaining parts taken from reference TRBV16 and TRBJ2-1, reads GEEVAQTPKHLVRGEGQKAKLYCAPIKGHSYVFWYQQVLKNEFKFLISFQNENVFDETGMPKERFSAKCLPNSPCSLEIQATKLEDSAVYFCASSQFQANNEQFFGPGTRLTVL.

V usage is TRBV4-3 and J usage is TRBJ1-1; perhaps TRBD1 as D (6 bases). The germline gives CDR1 LGHNA, CDR2 YSLEER. Between the trimmed V and J ends, which lost 1 base and 4 bases, there was a span of 10 bases. The CDR3 spans 14 residues. Here the CDR3 DNA reads TGCGCCAGCAGCCAAGGGACAGCCCTCACTGAAGCTTTCTTT. It translates to CASSQGTALTEAFF.

This chain joins TRBV4-3 and TRBJ2-5; 12 nucleotides line up with TRBD2. Trimming at V came to 2 bases and at J to 7 bases, leaving 2 bases not matched to a gene. Germline V lookup: CDR1 LGHNA, CDR2 YSLEER. The CDR3 length is 14 residues. DNA for the CDR3: TGCGCCAGCAGCCAACTACTAGCGGGGGGGACCCAGTACTTC. It specifies CASSQLLAGGTQYF.

The chain joins TRBV6-5 to TRBJ2-6, with TRBD2 identical over 7 bases. Losses at the gene ends were 2 bases for V and 1 base for J; bases not matched to a gene: 2. There are 16 residues in the CDR3. Germline V CDR1 and CDR2: MNHEY, SVGAGI. This CDR3 is CASSYIGGSGANVLTF. In DNA, the CDR3 is TGTGCCAGCAGTTACATCGGGGGGTCTGGGGCCAACGTCCTGACTTTC.

This sequence joins TRBV18 and TRBJ2-5; D unclear. The CDR3 totals 14 residues. The germline V and J ends were trimmed by 0 bases and 2 bases, with 7 bases remaining between them. Germline CDR1 KGHSH, CDR2 LQKENI. CDR3 DNA sequence: TGTGCCAGCTCACCACCGGCCAAACAAGAGACCCAGTACTTC. The encoded protein is CASSPPAKQETQYF.

The DNA for the CDR3 is TGCGCCAGCAGCCAAGATCGTAGACTAGCGGGGGTGGAGACCCAGTACTTC. Translated: CASSQDRRLAGVETQYF. This rearrangement joins TRBV4-1 to TRBJ2-5, with 12 bases identical to TRBD2. CDR3 size: 17 residues. The J segment lost 5 bases and the V segment lost 0 bases, leaving 7 bases of the junction unmatched. CDR1 is MGHRA and CDR2 is YSYEKL in the germline V gene.

V gene TRBV19 combines with J gene TRBJ2-7; perhaps TRBD2 as D (6 bases). Per the germline V gene, CDR1 is LNHDA and CDR2 is SQIVND (reference sequence). Trimming removed 5 bases from V and 2 bases from J, with 19 bases in between. The CDR3 extends over 16 amino acids. CDR3 sequence (DNA): TGTGCCAGTAGTCCCTATGAAGCGGGTACTGCCTACGAGCAGTACTTC. This gives the protein CASSPYEAGTAYEQYF.

The J gene is TRBJ1-2, the V gene TRBV19; 9 bases are a match to TRBD1. CDR3 length equals 15 residues. Per germline, CDR1 LNHDA and CDR2 SQIVND (reference sequence). V trimming: 7 bases; J trimming: 4 bases; junction bases outside the gene matches: 10. In DNA, the CDR3 is TGTGCCAGTACCCACCGGGACAGGGTAGGCTATGGCTACACCTTC. Translated: CASTHRDRVGYGYTF. Based on the CDR3 plus reference TRBV19 and TRBJ1-2, the full variable domain is DGGITQSPKYLFRKEGQNVTLSCEQNLNHDAMYWYRQDPGQGLRLIYYSQIVNDFQKGDIAEGYSVSREKKESFPLTVTSAQKNPTAFYLCASTHRDRVGYGYTFGSGTRLTVV.